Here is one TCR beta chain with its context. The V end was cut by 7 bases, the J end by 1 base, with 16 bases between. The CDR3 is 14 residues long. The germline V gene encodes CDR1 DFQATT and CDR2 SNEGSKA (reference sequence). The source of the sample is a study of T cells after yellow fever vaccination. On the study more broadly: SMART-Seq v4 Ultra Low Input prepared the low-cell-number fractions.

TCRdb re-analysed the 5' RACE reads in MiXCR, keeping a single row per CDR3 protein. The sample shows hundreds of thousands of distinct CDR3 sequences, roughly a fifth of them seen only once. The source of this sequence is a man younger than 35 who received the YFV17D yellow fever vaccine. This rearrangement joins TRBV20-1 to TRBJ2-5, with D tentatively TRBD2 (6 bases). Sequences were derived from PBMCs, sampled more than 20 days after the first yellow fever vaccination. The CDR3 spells CSVLSVGGQETQYF. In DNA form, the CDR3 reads TGCAGTGTTCTTTCCGTCGGGGGCCAAGAGACCCAGTACTTC.